Each of the 2 T cell receptor beta chains below was sequenced from the same sample in a study of T cells expressing NK-cell markers. TCRdb re-called the 5' RACE reads and catalogs CDR3 proteins one per entry, DNA excluded. The sample totals 250,000 to 300,000 distinct CDR3 sequences. Sequencing used blood T cells: a sorted CD56 or NKG2C T cell subset, CD4+ or CD8+ T cells, or bulk PBMC T cells (not recorded which). These receptors all come from a woman between 18 and 70 years old in good health.

The chain combines TRBV12-3 or TRBV12-4 with TRBJ1-5. The CDR3 is made up of 14 amino acids. CDR3 residues: CASNLQGRYQPQHF.

The chain employs TRBV7-6 and TRBJ2-1; the TCRdb call, TRBD2, lacks DNA for checking. The CDR3 consists of 17 residues. CDR1 and CDR2 (germline): SGHVS, FNYEAQ. The CDR3 loop is CASSPTGTSGSYNEQFF.